There are many counts of the clone carrying this T cell receptor (beta chain). The same CDR3 arises from other DNA sequences in this sample as well. Tens of thousands of T cell genomes, or about 290 ng DNA, went into unsorted PBMC replicate PCRs. Clones were sequenced by immunoSEQ multiplex PCR, and TCRdb holds only the in-frame ones, with some missing. The sample has about 480,000 clones; about 79% are singletons. CDR3 length: 15 residues. After removal of 5 bases from V and 9 bases from J, the junction contained 10 bases not matched to a gene. In germline, CDR1 is SGHTA, CDR2 FQGNSA. This record comes from a study of shared clonotypes between healthy human individuals.

Sequenced material: PBMCs. The TCR comes from a woman in her 40s in good health. Some clones in this sample may be carry-over from other donors' samples. The chain is built from TRBV7-2 and TRBJ2-7, with 13 bases that match TRBD2. CDR3 region: CASSSQWTSGRGQYF. Written as DNA, the CDR3 is TGTGCCAGCAGCAGCCAGTGGACTAGCGGGAGAGGGCAGTACTTC.